The 9 T cell receptor beta chains given below trace back to one sample, sequenced in a study of T cells in Graves' hyperthyroidism and ophthalmopathy (dated by TCRdb to between 2018 and 2021). The library was made by multiplex PCR. The listed sequencing device is Illumina HiSeq 2000. The TCR beta CDR3 regions were amplified from the RNA transcripts. The TCR CDR3 was subjected to a first round of RT-PCR using the HTBI primer set and the Qiagen OneStep RT-PCR kit. Through fastp at Q25 and MiXCR, TCRdb rebuilt clones from the public reads, retaining in-frame beta chains. Every CDR3 protein is listed once, alongside the most common genes and DNA of its rows. The sample records about 700,000 distinct CDR3 sequences, approximately 14% of which are singletons. About 9.4% of the sample lies in the top ten. Sequencing input: blood. These receptors were taken from a woman aged 18-29 years with Graves' hyperthyroidism.

The genes are TRBV28 and TRBJ1-6; weak D call: TRBD1 (5 bases). Germline V gene data show CDR1 as MDHEN and CDR2 as SYDVKM. This CDR3 has 16 residues. Trimming took off 4 bases at V and 9 bases at J, with 19 bases between the two ends. This chain's CDR3 is CASSSAGGGSGSPLHF. The CDR3 DNA reads as TGTGCCAGCAGTTCAGCAGGCGGGGGTTCGGGTTCACCCCTCCACTTT.

This clonotype appeared a few times. The gene calls are TRBV4-3 and TRBJ1-5; a weak D match, TRBD1 (5 bases). With 1 base removed from V and 1 base from J, the gap between germline ends came to 14 bases. The CDR3 is 17 amino acids. The V gene's germline CDR1 is LGHNA and CDR2 YSLEER. The CDR3 sequence is CASSQVYGGVSNQPQHF. CDR3 DNA sequence: TGCGCCAGCAGCCAAGTCTATGGGGGAGTGAGCAATCAGCCCCAGCATTTT.

There are many counts of this clonotype. V is TRBV9 and J is TRBJ2-7; no reliable D call. CDR1 is SGDLS and CDR2 is YYNGEE in the germline V gene. V was cut by 0 bases and J by 3 bases, with 10 bases left in between. The CDR3 spans 14 residues. CDR3 DNA sequence: TGTGCCAGCAGCGTAGCAGGTGGGAACTACGAGCAGTACTTC. Translated: CASSVAGGNYEQYF. The complete variable domain, with remaining parts taken from reference TRBV9 and TRBJ2-7, reads DSGVTQTPKHLITATGQRVTLRCSPRSGDLSVYWYQQSLDQGLQFLIQYYNGEERAKGNILERFSAQQFPDLHSELNLSSLELGDSALYFCASSVAGGNYEQYFGPGTRLTVT.

The chain employs TRBV29-1 and TRBJ2-7, with D possibly matching TRBD2 (6 bases). Germline CDR1 SQVTM, CDR2 ANQGSEA. The CDR3 runs to 13 residues. Deletions cut 3 bases from V and 7 bases from J, with 16 bases between. The DNA for the CDR3 is TGCAGCGTTGATCCCATCGTCGGGGGAGAGCAGTACTTC. Its translation: CSVDPIVGGEQYF.

The gene calls are TRBV10-1 and TRBJ1-1; TRBD1 matches 7 bases. This CDR3 has 12 amino acids. Germline CDR1 and CDR2: WNHNN and SYGVQD (reference sequence). V gave up 8 bases and J gave up 8 bases; unmatched junction bases: 8. The CDR3 DNA reads as TGCGCCAGCGCAGGGGGTTCGGGGGAAGCTTTCTTT. This encodes CASAGGSGEAFF.

A few counts support this clonotype. This sequence joins TRBV20-1 and TRBJ2-3; D unclear. V gave up 0 bases and J gave up 2 bases, with 6 bases separating them. This CDR3 is built from 13 residues. The V gene's germline CDR1 is DFQATT and CDR2 SNEGSKA (reference sequence). The CDR3 sequence: CSARDTFTDTQYF. CDR3 bases: TGCAGTGCTAGAGATACCTTCACAGATACGCAGTATTTT.

This clonotype was seen more than once but under ten times. This sequence joins TRBV20-1 and TRBJ1-1; D call uncertain. Germline V gene sequence: CDR1 DFQATT, CDR2 SNEGSKA (reference sequence). The CDR3 is made up of 13 amino acids. Deletions cut 1 base from V and 4 bases from J, with 10 bases between. The CDR3 here is CSARGPKFTEAFF. CDR3 bases: TGCAGTGCTAGAGGGCCTAAATTCACTGAAGCTTTCTTT.

This clonotype has a count of ten or more. The rearrangement joins TRBV5-1 to TRBJ2-1; 11 bases match TRBD2. CDR3 length equals 15 residues. CDR1 is SGHRS and CDR2 is YFSETQ in the germline V gene. V dropped 5 bases and J dropped 3; count of bases not matched to a gene: 4. The CDR3 DNA reads TGCGCCAGCAGGGTGGGGACTAGCGGCTACAATGAGCAGTTCTTC. This sequence encodes CASRVGTSGYNEQFF.

At least ten counts were recorded for this clonotype. The chain joins TRBV18 to TRBJ2-3; no firm D call. V was trimmed by 3 bases and J by 4 bases, leaving 11 bases between them. The CDR3 runs 14 residues. The germline gives CDR1 KGHSH, CDR2 LQKENI. CDR3 nucleotides: TGTGCCAGCTCACCGCCTTCCTTGTCAGATACGCAGTATTTT. It codes for CASSPPSLSDTQYF. The full variable domain, its missing parts supplied by reference TRBV18 and TRBJ2-3, is NAGVMQNPRHLVRRRGQEARLRCSPMKGHSHVYWYRQLPEEGLKFMVYLQKENIIDESGMPKERFSAEFPKEGPSILRIQQVVRGDSAAYFCASSPPSLSDTQYFGPGTRLTVL.